The 17 T cell receptor beta chains presented below share a single source sample, sequenced in a study of tumor and adjacent non-tumor tissue in lung cancer. No cell sorting was done before RNA was extracted from the tissue. TCRbeta libraries were built with three rounds of nested PCR, modified from ARM-PCR. One entry per CDR3 protein results from TCRdb running MiXCR on the multiplex PCR reads. The table lists approximately 90,000 distinct CDR3 sequences, around 71% of them singletons. Input material: lung tumor tissue. The source of these receptors is a man aged 60-69 years with non-small cell lung cancer.

To note about this clonotype: Because it lacks the conserved phenylalanine or tryptophan at the end, this CDR3 is likely a read error. This rearrangement joins TRBV11-2 to TRBJ1-2; D is ambiguous. The V gene lost 5 bases and the J gene lost 7 bases, with 17 bases spanning the gap. Per the germline V gene, CDR1 is SGHAT and CDR2 is FQNNGV. This CDR3 comprises 14 residues. In nucleotides, the CDR3 is TGTGCCAGCAGCCTGACCTTGAGGGTTGGTGGCTACACCCTC. This encodes CASSLTLRVGGYTL.

Comment on this clonotype: Being one base from a much bigger clone, this may be a read error. The chain joins TRBV7-9 to TRBJ1-2, with D maybe TRBD1 (5 bases). The CDR3 sequence is 15 residues long. CDR1 and CDR2 (germline): SEHNR, FQNEAQ (reference sequence). CDR3 nucleotide sequence: TGTGCCAGCAGCTTCTCAGGGAAGGATAACTGTGGCTACACCTTC. It yields the protein CASSFSGKDNCGYTF.

In its sample, this clonotype was seen once. An end of the junction differs from the germline gene, which may be a read error. The CDR3 here is CGSSPPGQTETQYF. DNA of the CDR3: TGTGGCAGCAGTCCCCCGGGACAGACGGAGACCCAGTACTTC. The chain combines TRBV12-3 or TRBV12-4 with TRBJ2-5; 7 nucleotides align to TRBD1. The CDR3 runs 14 residues.

The chain couples TRBV11-2 to TRBJ1-2, with D uncertain. V lost 7 bases and J lost 8, with 23 bases in between. CDR1 is SGHAT, CDR2 FQNNGV, per germline. The CDR3 loop spans 15 amino acids. CDR3 sequence (DNA): TGTGCCAGCATTTTAGGATCCGGGCAAATCCAGGGCTACACCTTC. As protein: CASILGSGQIQGYTF.

This clonotype was counted at least ten times. The chain couples TRBV29-1 to TRBJ1-2; D is possibly TRBD1 (5 bases). The CDR3 extends over 14 amino acids. Trimming stripped 1 base from V and 0 bases from J, with 9 bases between. Germline values: CDR1 SQVTM, CDR2 ANQGSEA. The CDR3 bases are TGCAGCGTTGAAGGACAGCAGACTAACTATGGCTACACCTTC. The encoded protein is CSVEGQQTNYGYTF.

With regard to this clonotype: A much larger clone differs from this one at a single base, so this may be a read error. The chain uses TRBV5-1 and TRBJ1-1; no firm D call. The V end was cut by 0 bases, the J end by 3 bases, with 6 bases between. Germline loops: CDR1 SGHRS, CDR2 YFSETQ. The CDR3 totals 13 residues. CDR3 nucleotide sequence: TGCGCCAGCAGCTTGGTGACGGACACTGAAGCTTTCTTT. The encoded protein is CASSLVTDTEAFF.

Notes on this clonotype: The junction does not match germline at one end; this may be a read error. The chain links TRBV7-9 to TRBJ2-5, with no clear D. CDR1 is SEHNR and CDR2 is FQNEAQ in the germline V gene (reference sequence). This CDR3 is built from 14 residues. The CDR3 loop is CAISLAAGRWAQYF. The DNA for the CDR3 is TGTGCCATCAGCTTAGCTGCTGGCCGGTGGGCCCAGTACTTC.

This clonotype was picked up one time. CDR3 loop: CASSIDMRAYQPQHF. CDR3 coding DNA: TGTGCCAGTAGTATAGACATGAGGGCATATCAGCCCCAGCATTTT. V is TRBV19 and J is TRBJ1-5; D gene uncertain. Germline-derived CDR1 and CDR2 are LNHDA and SQIVND (reference sequence). The V and J ends lost 0 bases and 5 bases respectively, with 11 bases between them. CDR3 length: 15 amino acids.

With regard to this clonotype: Since a much larger clone is just one base distant, this may be a read error. This chain joins TRBV10-3 and TRBJ1-3, with 7 positions matching TRBD1. Trimming took 7 bases from V and 0 from J; bases not matched to a gene: 6. CDR3 length: 15 residues. Germline V gene data show CDR1 as ENHRY and CDR2 as SYGVKD. The CDR3 sequence: CAINSGTDSGNTIYF. The CDR3, as DNA: TGTGCCATCAACTCCGGGACAGACTCTGGAAACACCATATATTTT.

With regard to this clonotype: At one of its ends the junction is not consistent with the germline gene, which may arise from a read error. The chain recombines TRBV6-1 with TRBJ1-5; 11 nucleotides align to TRBD1. CDR3 length equals 18 residues. CDR1 and CDR2 (germline): MNHNS, SASEGT. The DNA of the CDR3 is TGTGCCAGCAGCATGGACAGGGGGCTATTAATGAGCAATCGGCCCCAGCATTTT. Its protein product is CASSMDRGLLMSNRPQHF.

This clonotype was seen more than once but under ten times. The chain combines TRBV13 with TRBJ2-7, with a possible D match to TRBD2 (5 bases). This CDR3 contains 17 residues. With 0 bases removed from V and 4 bases from J, the gap between germline ends came to 19 bases. Germline CDR1 and CDR2: PRHDT and FYEKMQ (reference sequence). Here the CDR3 reads CASSLGDGIQAVYEQYF. For the CDR3, the DNA is TGTGCCAGCAGCTTAGGAGACGGAATCCAAGCGGTTTACGAGCAGTACTTC.

The chain is built from TRBV5-1 and TRBJ1-4; no reliable D call. With 5 bases removed from V and 7 bases from J, the gap between germline ends came to 12 bases. This CDR3 has 13 residues. Looked up from germline, CDR1 is SGHRS and CDR2 is YFSETQ. CDR3 residues: CASRQRVGEKLFF. CDR3 sequence (DNA): TGCGCCAGCAGACAAAGAGTGGGTGAAAAACTGTTTTTT.

This clonotype was counted between two and nine times. One base away lies a much larger clone, so this may be a sequencing read error. This rearrangement joins TRBV12-3 or TRBV12-4 to TRBJ1-5, with TRBD1 matching over 10 bases. There are 14 residues in the CDR3. CDR3 sequence: CTSSRQGANQPQHF. Written as DNA, the CDR3 is TGTACCAGCAGCCGACAGGGGGCAAATCAGCCCCAGCATTTT.

Points on this clonotype: Just one base apart from a much larger clone, this may be a read error. The rearrangement uses TRBV7-9 and TRBJ2-7; 10 bases match TRBD1. CDR1 is SEHNR, CDR2 FQNEAQ, per germline (reference sequence). The CDR3 is 14 amino acids. CDR3 coding DNA: TGTGCCATCAGCTTAGCGACAGGGGGCGGCGAGCAGTACTTC. It specifies CAISLATGGGEQYF.

J is TRBJ2-7 and V is TRBV30; possible D gene TRBD2, 5 bases. The CDR3 extends over 13 amino acids. Germline CDR1 is GTSNPN and CDR2 is SVGIG (reference sequence). CDR3 nucleotides: TGTGCTCGGGGAGCCCTGGCATCCTACGAGCAGTACTTC. Protein: CARGALASYEQYF.

On this clonotype itself: This may stem from a read error, because a much larger clone lies one nucleotide away. The CDR3 spells CAWRTDRGSYNEQIF. The CDR3 region has the DNA TGTGCCTGGAGGACCGACAGGGGCTCCTACAATGAGCAGATCTTC. V is TRBV30 and J is TRBJ2-1; 8 nucleotides match TRBD1. The CDR3 runs to 15 residues. Looked up from germline, CDR1 is GTSNPN and CDR2 is SVGIG (reference sequence).

A note on this clonotype: Germline is not matched at one junction end, which may reflect a read error. The chain uses TRBV4-1 and TRBJ1-4; the D gene is possibly TRBD1 (5 bases). This CDR3 contains 16 residues. CDR1 and CDR2 from the germline V gene are MGHRA and YSYEKL. CDR3 residues: CASNQENRHYLERLFF. CDR3 sequence (DNA): TGCGCCAGCAACCAAGAAAACAGGCACTATCTTGAAAGACTGTTTTTT.